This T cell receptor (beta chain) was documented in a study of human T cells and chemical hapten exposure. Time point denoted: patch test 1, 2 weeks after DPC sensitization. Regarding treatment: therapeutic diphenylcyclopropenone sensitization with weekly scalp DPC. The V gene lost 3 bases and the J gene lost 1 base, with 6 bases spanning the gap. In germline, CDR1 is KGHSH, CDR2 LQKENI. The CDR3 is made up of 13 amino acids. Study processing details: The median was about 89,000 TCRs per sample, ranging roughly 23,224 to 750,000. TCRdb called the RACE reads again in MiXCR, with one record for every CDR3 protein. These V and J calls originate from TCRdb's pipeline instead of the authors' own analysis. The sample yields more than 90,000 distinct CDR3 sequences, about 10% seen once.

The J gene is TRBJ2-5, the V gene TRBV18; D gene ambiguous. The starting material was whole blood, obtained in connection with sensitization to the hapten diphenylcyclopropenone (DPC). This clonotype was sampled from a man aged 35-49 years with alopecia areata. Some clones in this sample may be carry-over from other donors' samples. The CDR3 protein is CASSPPVQETQYF. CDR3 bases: TGTGCCAGCTCACCCCCGGTCCAAGAGACCCAGTACTTC.